This T cell receptor beta chain was sequenced in a study of T cells in localized non-small cell lung cancer. Libraries were prepared by immunoSEQ multiplex PCR; TCRdb keeps only in-frame clonotypes and omits some of them. Of roughly 90,000 clones in the sample, just over 90% were seen once. The CDR3 covers 12 residues. Germline V gene data show CDR1 as SGHRS and CDR2 as YFSETQ. V was clipped by 5 bases and J by 4 bases, with 9 bases between them. This chain links TRBV5-1 with TRBJ1-1; D not certain. The clonotype comes from a woman aged 35-75 years with stage II squamous cell lung carcinoma. The source was PBMCs, collected before any cancer treatment. The CDR3 nucleotides are TGCGCCAGCAGGGGAAAAGTCACTGAAGCTTTCTTT. Translated: CASRGKVTEAFF.